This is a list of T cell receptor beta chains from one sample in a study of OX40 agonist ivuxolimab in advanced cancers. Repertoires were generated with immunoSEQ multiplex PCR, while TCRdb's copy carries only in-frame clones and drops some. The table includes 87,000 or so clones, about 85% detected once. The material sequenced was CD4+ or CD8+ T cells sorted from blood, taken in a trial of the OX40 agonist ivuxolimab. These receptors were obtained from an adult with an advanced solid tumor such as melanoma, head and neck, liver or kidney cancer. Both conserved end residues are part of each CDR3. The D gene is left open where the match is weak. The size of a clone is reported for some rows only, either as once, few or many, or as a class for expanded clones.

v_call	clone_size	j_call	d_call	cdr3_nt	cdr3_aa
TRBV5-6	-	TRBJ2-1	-	TGTGCCAGCACCCCCGGAGCCAGCTCCTACAATGAGCAGTTCTTC	CASTPGASSYNEQFF
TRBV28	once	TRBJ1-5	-	TGTGCCAGCATTAGCCGCAGGGGGCCCCAGCATTTT	CASISRRGPQHF
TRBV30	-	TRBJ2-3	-	TGTGCCTGGAGTGTAGGGAGTGGGGTACGGCAGTATTTT	CAWSVGSGVRQYF
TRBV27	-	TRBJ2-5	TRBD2	TGTGCCAGCAGCCCAGATGGGGCGGGAGGGGGGACCCAGTACTTC	CASSPDGAGGGTQYF
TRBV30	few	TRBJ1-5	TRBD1	TGTGCCTGGAGTGTGATGGGACAGGGCTCCAATCAGCCCCAGCATTTT	CAWSVMGQGSNQPQHF
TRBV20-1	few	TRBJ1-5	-	TGCAGTGCTTCTGGTGATCAGCCCCAGCATTTT	CSASGDQPQHF
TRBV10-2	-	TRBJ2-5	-	TGCGCCAGCAGTCCGGGGATACTACAAGAGACCCAGTACTTC	CASSPGILQETQYF
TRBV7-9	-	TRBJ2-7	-	TGTGCCAGCAGCTCCTCGAGGGTTTCCTACGAGCAGTACTTC	CASSSSRVSYEQYF
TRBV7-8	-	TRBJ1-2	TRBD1	TGTGCCAGCAGCCGGACAGGGGCTAACTATGGCTACACCTTC	CASSRTGANYGYTF
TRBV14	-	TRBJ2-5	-	TGTGCCAGCAGCTCGCTCGGCCTACAAGAGACCCAGTACTTC	CASSSLGLQETQYF
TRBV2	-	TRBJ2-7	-	TGTGCCAGCAGTGTGGACACCTCCTACGAGCAGTACTTC	CASSVDTSYEQYF
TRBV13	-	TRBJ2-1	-	TGTGCCAGCACCCGAAACAGGGTCTACAATGAGCAGTTCTTC	CASTRNRVYNEQFF
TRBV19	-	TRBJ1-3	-	TGTGCCAGTAGTATCATTGCCCCTGGAAACACCATATATTTT	CASSIIAPGNTIYF
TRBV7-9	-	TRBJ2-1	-	TGTGCCAGCTCCCCGCTTTCAGCAGCAGCCTACAATGAGCAGTTCTTC	CASSPLSAAAYNEQFF
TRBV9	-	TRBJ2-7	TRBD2	TGTGCCAGCAGTCTAGCGGCCCTCTCCTACGAGCAGTACTTC	CASSLAALSYEQYF
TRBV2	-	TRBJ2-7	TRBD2	TGTGCCAGCAGTGAACTAGCGGGAGGCTACGAGCAGTACTTC	CASSELAGGYEQYF
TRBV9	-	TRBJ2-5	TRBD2	TGTGCCAGCAGCCTTCAAATAGCGGGAAGTGAAGAGACCCAGTACTTC	CASSLQIAGSEETQYF
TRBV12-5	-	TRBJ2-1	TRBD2	TGTGCTAGTGGGGAGGGACTAGCGAGTAACAATGAGCAGTTCTTC	CASGEGLASNNEQFF
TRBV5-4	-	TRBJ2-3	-	TGCGCCAGCAGATCCCAGACCAGCACAGATACGCAGTATTTT	CASRSQTSTDTQYF
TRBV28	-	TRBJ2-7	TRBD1	TGTGCCAGCAGCACGACAGGGCAAACCTACGAGCAGTACTTC	CASSTTGQTYEQYF
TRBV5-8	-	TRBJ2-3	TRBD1	TGTGCCAGCAGCTCAAGGACAGGGTCTACAGATACGCAGTATTTT	CASSSRTGSTDTQYF
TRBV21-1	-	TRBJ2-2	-	TGTGCCAGCAGCGGACGACATCAATCGCGGTCCGGGGAGCTGTTTTTT	CASSGRHQSRSGELFF
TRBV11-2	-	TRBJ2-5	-	TGTGCCAGCAGCTTTTCCGGGACCCAAGAGACCCAGTACTTC	CASSFSGTQETQYF
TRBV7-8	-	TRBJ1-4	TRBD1	TGTGCCAGCAGCCGCAGACAGGGGGCGTATGAAAAACTGTTTTTT	CASSRRQGAYEKLFF
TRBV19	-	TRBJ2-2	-	TGTGCCAGTACTATCGGGGACACCGGGGAGCTGTTTTTT	CASTIGDTGELFF
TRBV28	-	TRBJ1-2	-	TGTGCCAGCAGTCTCTCCGACAGAACGGGAGGCTACACCTTC	CASSLSDRTGGYTF
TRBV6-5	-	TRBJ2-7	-	TGTGCCAGCAGGGGCCTTGTCTCCTACGAGCAGTACTTC	CASRGLVSYEQYF
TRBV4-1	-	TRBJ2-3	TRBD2	TGCGCCAGCAGCCAGGGGAGCGGGGCTCCAGATACGCAGTATTTT	CASSQGSGAPDTQYF
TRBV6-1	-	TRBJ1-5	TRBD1	TGTGCCAGCCGACAGGGGGTTCAGCCCCAGCATTTT	CASRQGVQPQHF
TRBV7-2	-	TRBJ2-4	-	TGTGCCAGCAGCCCCCTGGGGGCAGGGAACATTCAGTACTTC	CASSPLGAGNIQYF
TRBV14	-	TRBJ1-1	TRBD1	TGTGCCAGCAGCCCATGGGACAGGAACACTGAAGCTTTCTTT	CASSPWDRNTEAFF
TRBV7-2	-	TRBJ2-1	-	TGTGCCAGCAGCTCGACTAGTAACTCCTACAATGAGCAGTTCTTC	CASSSTSNSYNEQFF
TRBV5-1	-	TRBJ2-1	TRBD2	TGCGCCAGCAGCTCGGGAGGGCCCATAACCGAGCAGTTCTTC	CASSSGGPITEQFF
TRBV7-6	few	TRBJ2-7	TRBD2	TGTGCCAGCAGCTTATTAGGGGTCAGGGAGGGGAGCGAGCAGTACTTC	CASSLLGVREGSEQYF
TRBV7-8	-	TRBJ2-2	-	TGTGCCAGCAGCTTAGGGGGGCGCGCCGGGGAGCTGTTTTTT	CASSLGGRAGELFF
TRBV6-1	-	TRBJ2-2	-	TGTGCCAGCAGGGAAAGGGGGATAGGTTTGGCCGGGGAGCTGTTTTTT	CASRERGIGLAGELFF
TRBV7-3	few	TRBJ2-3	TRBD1	TGTGCCAGCAGTCCAACAGGGGAGTCTACGCAGTATTTT	CASSPTGESTQYF
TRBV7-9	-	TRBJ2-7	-	TGTGCCAGCAGCCCATTTTCGGCGGAGACGATTTTC	CASSPFSAETIF
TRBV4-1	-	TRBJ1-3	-	TGCGCCAGCAGCCAAGTGGTACTCGAAACCACCTCTGGAAACACCATATATTTT	CASSQVVLETTSGNTIYF
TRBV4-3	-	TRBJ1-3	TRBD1	TGCGCCAGCAGCCAATCGCAGGGGGCCCGAGCCCCTGGAAACACCATATATTTT	CASSQSQGARAPGNTIYF
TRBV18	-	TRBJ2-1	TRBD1	TGTGCCAGCTCACCGAGAGACAGGGGGCGGAGTGAGCAGTTCTTC	CASSPRDRGRSEQFF
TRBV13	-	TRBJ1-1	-	TGTGCCAGCAGCCTCGGGGTGACAGGTGGGACTGAAGCTTTCTTT	CASSLGVTGGTEAFF
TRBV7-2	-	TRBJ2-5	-	TGTGCCAGCAGCCCTTCGGGGAGTGTCCCCCAAGAGACCCAGTACTTC	CASSPSGSVPQETQYF
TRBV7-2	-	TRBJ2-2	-	TGTGCCAGCAGCTTTCGTCGGGGAAGTTTCGGGAACACCGGGGAGCTGTTTTTT	CASSFRRGSFGNTGELFF
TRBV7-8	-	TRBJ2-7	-	TGTGCCAGCAGCTTAGACTACGAGCAGTACTTC	CASSLDYEQYF
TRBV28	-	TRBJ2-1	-	TGTGCCAGCAGTGGTTTAGCGGATTACAATGAGCAGTTCTTC	CASSGLADYNEQFF
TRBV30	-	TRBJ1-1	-	TGTGCCTGGAGCCCCGGGTCCACTGAAGCTTTCTTT	CAWSPGSTEAFF
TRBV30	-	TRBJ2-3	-	TGTGCCTGGAGTGTGGTCAGAAGTACAGATACGCAGTATTTT	CAWSVVRSTDTQYF
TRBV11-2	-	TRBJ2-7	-	TGTGCCAGCAGCTCAGCAGTACGACAGGAATCCTACGAGCAGTACTTC	CASSSAVRQESYEQYF
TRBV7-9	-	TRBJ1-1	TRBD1	TGTGCCAGCAGCTCCTACAGGGGACAGAACACTGAAGCTTTCTTT	CASSSYRGQNTEAFF
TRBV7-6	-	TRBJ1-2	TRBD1	TGTGCCAGCAGCGAGTGGGGACAGGGACGGCACTATGGCTACACCTTC	CASSEWGQGRHYGYTF
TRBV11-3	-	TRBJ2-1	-	TGTGCCAGCAGCCCGACTAGTCCGGACAATGAGCAGTTCTTC	CASSPTSPDNEQFF
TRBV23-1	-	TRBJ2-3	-	TGCGCCAGCAGTCAATGGGTAGGCACAGATACGCAGTATTTT	CASSQWVGTDTQYF
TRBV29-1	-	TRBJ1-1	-	TGCAGCCCTTCGGACAGTAACACTGAAGCTTTCTTT	CSPSDSNTEAFF
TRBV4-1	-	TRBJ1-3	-	TGCGCCAGCAGCCGCGGAACGGGGGCTGGAAACACCATATATTTT	CASSRGTGAGNTIYF
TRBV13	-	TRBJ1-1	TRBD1	TGTGCCAGCAGACCGCAGGGGGAGAGTTACACTGAAGCTTTCTTT	CASRPQGESYTEAFF
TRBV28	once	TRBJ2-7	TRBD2	TGTGCCAGCTCTGGGACTAGCGGGAGAGTGGGGTACGAGCAGTACTTC	CASSGTSGRVGYEQYF
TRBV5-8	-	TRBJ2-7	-	TGTGCCAGCAGCTTGAACGAGCAGTACTTC	CASSLNEQYF
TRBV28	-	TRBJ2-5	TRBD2	TGTGCCAGCGGCCAAACTAGCGGGAGGGGGGAGCAGTACTTC	CASGQTSGRGEQYF